This T cell receptor (beta chain) derives from a study of technical replicates of blood from several donors. V trimming: 4 bases; J trimming: 3 bases; junction bases outside the gene matches: 7. There are 15 residues in the CDR3. CDR1 is SGDLS, CDR2 YYNGEE, per germline. The protocol was immunoSEQ multiplex PCR, while the TCRdb copy is restricted to in-frame clones and leaves out a portion. The data contain approximately 82,000 clones, 96% of them singletons. This clonotype was obtained from a human donor in good health. The chain couples TRBV9 to TRBJ1-5, with TRBD1 matching 7 bases. Sequencing was done on a sample of T cells isolated from PBMCs. The CDR3 sequence is CASSPQGFSNQPQHF. The CDR3 bases are TGTGCCAGCAGCCCACAGGGGTTTTCCAATCAGCCCCAGCATTTT. The whole variable domain, filled in from reference TRBV9 and TRBJ1-5, reads DSGVTQTPKHLITATGQRVTLRCSPRSGDLSVYWYQQSLDQGLQFLIQYYNGEERAKGNILERFSAQQFPDLHSELNLSSLELGDSALYFCASSPQGFSNQPQHFGDGTRLSIL.